This T cell receptor beta chain was recorded in a study of CD4 T cells in relation to SARS-CoV-2 and coronaviruses (dated by TCRdb to the early 2020s). Regarding the study in general: In the ViraFEST assay, PBMCs were cultured with antigen for under twelve days, after which TCR beta CDR3s were sequenced to identify antigen-specific clonal expansions. The negative reference condition was either a culture with an HIV-1 Nef peptide pool or a culture with no peptide. Patient-derived lymphoblastoid cell lines were used to map the HLA restriction of shared crossreactive spike epitopes. At the level of individual TCR clonotypes, the study measured memory CD4+ T cell crossreactivity between SARS-CoV-2 spike protein and common cold coronavirus spike proteins. The Adaptive Biotechnologies TCR-sequencing kit was used to sequence samples from three pre-COVID donors and the naive versus memory experiments, while other data came from Illumina-based sequencing. A different TCR-beta assay, based on Illumina, was used to sequence expansion assays from other donors in the study. Broad study findings and their caveats: Small numbers of patients and of tested TCRs limited the study. Around three fifths of donors had memory CD4+ clonotypes that crossrecognized SARS-CoV-2 and at least one common cold coronavirus spike. Crossreactivity analysis was centred on spike protein, so crossreactivity against other viral proteins was not assessed. Crossreactive clones showed significantly weaker SARS-CoV-2-driven expansion than monoreactive clones, consistent with antigenic imprinting. No donor contributed both pre-pandemic and post-infection samples, which limited tracing the source of pre-existing responses.

As for this clone: This clone's antigen is unknown. Per-base quality was not reported, and no clone a single base away is much larger than it.

The method behind the library was the immunoSEQ multiplex PCR assay. The study's processing was this. During preprocessing, nonproductive sequences were removed, as were CDR3s that did not start with C, did not end with F or W, or were shorter than 7 amino acids. Antigen-specific clonotypes were called with the MANAFEST web app, based on expansion relative to reference and other culture wells. A clone was considered positive if the clone showed significant expansion compared with the reference culture in 2 of 3 replicate wells at an FDR below 0.05. A further requirement for positive clones was significant expansion compared with all other tandem wells, along with an odds ratio above 5. CDR3 homology was measured as pairwise Levenshtein distance, computed with the stringdist R package after trimming three terminal residues from each end. Entries here come from immuneACCESS through TCRdb and include only in-frame sequences with V and J called. Some clones fail to appear in such tables; in the studies checked, an unresolved V gene covers under half of the shortfall, and the cause of the remainder is unknown. V and J calls and clone size come straight from that table; D and trimming were deduced from the DNA. This sample is represented by approximately 25,000 clones; 76% of them were singletons. Around a fifth of the sample goes to the ten largest clones.

As encoded in the germline V gene (reference sequence), CDR1 is LNHDA while CDR2 is SQIVND. Measured from the cysteine to the phenylalanine, the CDR3 is 15 residues long. Here the CDR3 DNA is all that survives: 45 bases in frame from base 1. At the junction V is shortened by 4 bases and J by 2 bases; bases outside the gene matches: 8. CD4+ T cells from unexposed donors were collected before the COVID-19 pandemic (2011-2018). After around 10 days of culture, CD4+ T cells were isolated with the EasySep CD4+ T cell isolation kit. As far as cell numbers permitted, CD4+ T cells from unexposed donors were tested for reactivity against SARS-CoV-2 S and N as well as four spike pools from common cold coronaviruses. Around 1.8 million PBMCs per well were cultured in IMDM with roughly 5% human AB serum and around 10 IU/ml IL-2. Half of the culture medium was replaced with fresh IL-2-containing medium on days 3 and 7. In general, triplicate replicate wells were used for every peptide culture condition. The leukapheresis product used for the unexposed donors was purchased from a commercial source. PBMCs were isolated from leukapheresis product or whole blood by Ficoll-Paque PLUS gradient centrifugation. PBMCs were either used fresh in the expansion assay or cryopreserved at -140 degrees C. The QIAamp Micro DNA Kit was used to extract genomic DNA from the CD4+ T cells.

The sample consisted of CD4+ T cells from PBMCs, cultured in vitro. The chain uses TRBV19 and TRBJ2-7; 7 bases in the junction line up with TRBD1. The clonotype was recovered from a human donor in good health. CDR3 region: CASSTSGTAPYEQYF. The nucleotide sequence is given as TGTGCCAGTAGTACCTCCGGGACAGCCCCCTACGAGCAGTACTTC.